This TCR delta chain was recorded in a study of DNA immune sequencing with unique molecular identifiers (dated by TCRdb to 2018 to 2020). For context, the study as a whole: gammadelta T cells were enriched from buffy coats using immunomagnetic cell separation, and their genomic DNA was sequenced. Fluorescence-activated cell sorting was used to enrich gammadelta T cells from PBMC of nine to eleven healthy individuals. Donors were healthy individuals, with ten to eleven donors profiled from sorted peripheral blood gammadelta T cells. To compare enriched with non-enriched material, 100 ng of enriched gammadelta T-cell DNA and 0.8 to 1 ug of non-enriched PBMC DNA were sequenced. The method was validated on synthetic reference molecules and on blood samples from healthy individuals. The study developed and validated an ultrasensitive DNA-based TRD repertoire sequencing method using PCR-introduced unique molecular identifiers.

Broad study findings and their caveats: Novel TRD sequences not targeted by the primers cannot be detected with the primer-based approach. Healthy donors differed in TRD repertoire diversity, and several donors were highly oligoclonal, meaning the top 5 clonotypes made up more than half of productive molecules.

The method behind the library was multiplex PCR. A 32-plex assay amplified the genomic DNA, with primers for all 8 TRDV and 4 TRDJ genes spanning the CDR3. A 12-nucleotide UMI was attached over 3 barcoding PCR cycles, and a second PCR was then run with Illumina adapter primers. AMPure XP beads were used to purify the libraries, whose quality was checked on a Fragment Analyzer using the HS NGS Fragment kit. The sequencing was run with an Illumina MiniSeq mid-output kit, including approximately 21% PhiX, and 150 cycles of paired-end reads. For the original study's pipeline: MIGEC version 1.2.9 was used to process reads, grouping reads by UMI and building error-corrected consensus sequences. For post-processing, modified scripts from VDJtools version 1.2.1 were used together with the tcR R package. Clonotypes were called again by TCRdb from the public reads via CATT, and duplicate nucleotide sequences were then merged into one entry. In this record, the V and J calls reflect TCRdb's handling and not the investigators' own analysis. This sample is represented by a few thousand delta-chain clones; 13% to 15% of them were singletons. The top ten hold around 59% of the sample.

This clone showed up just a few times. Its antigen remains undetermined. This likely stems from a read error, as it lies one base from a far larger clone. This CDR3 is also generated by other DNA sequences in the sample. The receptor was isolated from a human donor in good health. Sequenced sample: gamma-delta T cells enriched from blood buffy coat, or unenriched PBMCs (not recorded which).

The nucleotide sequence is TGTGCCTGTGACACCGTAACCACACTGGGCGATAATGGCGATAAACTCATCTTT. Its product reads: CACDTVTTLGDNGDKLIF. The V and J genes are TRDV2 and TRDJ1; TRDD3 is perhaps the D gene, given 6 matching bases. The germline V gene gives CDR1 as GEAIGNYY and CDR2 as EKD. The CDR3 covers 18 residues, taking in both the cysteine and the phenylalanine. The CDR3 DNA has 54 bases and is translated from base 1. At the junction V is shortened by 0 bases and J by 4 bases, with 23 bases in between.